Listed below are T cell receptor beta chains from one sample, sequenced in a study of identifying expanded T cells in peripheral blood. Assay: immunoSEQ multiplex PCR; the TCRdb copy retains only in-frame clones and omits some. The data show 120,000 or so clones, approximately 84% seen once. Sample: blood. These receptors all stem from a person aged 18-70 years in good health. CDR3s include the opening cysteine and the closing phenylalanine or tryptophan. A D gene is named only where the DNA matches it firmly. Clone size is given for some rows only: seen once, a few or many times, or a class if the clone is expanded.

d_call	clone_size	j_call	v_call	cdr3_aa	cdr3_nt
-	-	TRBJ1-5	TRBV16	CASSPTGQPQHF	TGTGCCAGCAGTCCGACGGGGCAGCCCCAGCATTTT
-	-	TRBJ2-3	TRBV9	CASSASGSRGDTQYF	TGTGCCAGCAGCGCGAGCGGGTCTAGGGGAGATACGCAGTATTTT
-	-	TRBJ2-3	TRBV18	CASSRSSTDTQYF	TGTGCCAGCTCACGTTCTAGCACAGATACGCAGTATTTT
TRBD1	once	TRBJ1-6	TRBV13	CASSYRDRNNSPLHF	TGTGCCAGCAGCTACCGGGACAGGAATAATTCACCCCTCCACTTT
-	-	TRBJ1-2	TRBV9	CASSVNPSPSPRFYGYTF	TGTGCCAGCAGCGTAAACCCTTCTCCTTCACCCCGATTCTATGGCTACACCTTC
TRBD1	-	TRBJ1-1	TRBV7-3	CASSSGGTEAFF	TGTGCCAGCAGTTCAGGGGGCACTGAAGCTTTCTTT
TRBD1	-	TRBJ1-2	TRBV25-1	CASTGDRYGYTF	TGTGCCAGTACAGGGGATCGATATGGCTACACCTTC
-	-	TRBJ2-5	TRBV15	CATSRDLGETQYF	TGTGCCACCAGCAGAGATCTAGGAGAGACCCAGTACTTC
-	-	TRBJ1-4	TRBV5-1	CASSLAQGLNEKLFF	TGCGCCAGCAGCTTGGCCCAGGGTCTGAATGAAAAACTGTTTTTT
TRBD1	-	TRBJ2-5	TRBV5-1	CASSSGQSKETQYF	TGCGCCAGCAGCTCGGGACAGTCTAAAGAGACCCAGTACTTC
TRBD2	-	TRBJ2-3	TRBV5-1	CASSTGLADTDTQYF	TGCGCCAGCAGCACTGGACTAGCGGACACAGATACGCAGTATTTT
-	-	TRBJ2-7	TRBV4-1	CASSLSPGRRVEQYF	TGCGCCAGCAGCCTCTCACCGGGACGGAGGGTCGAGCAGTACTTC
TRBD1	-	TRBJ1-5	TRBV18	CASSRGTGGAGNQPQHF	TGTGCCAGCTCACGAGGGACAGGGGGCGCGGGCAATCAGCCCCAGCATTTT
TRBD2	-	TRBJ2-3	TRBV13	CASSFRVWRGSDTQYF	TGTGCCAGCAGCTTTCGTGTGTGGCGGGGGTCAGATACGCAGTATTTT
-	-	TRBJ2-5	TRBV5-1	CASSFQQGSETQYF	TGCGCCAGCAGCTTCCAACAGGGTTCAGAGACCCAGTACTTC
-	-	TRBJ2-7	TRBV18	CASSTQGRRTEQYF	TGTGCCAGCTCAACTCAGGGTAGGAGGACCGAGCAGTACTTC
-	-	TRBJ1-5	TRBV29-1	CSVESRLSNQPQHF	TGCAGCGTTGAATCACGTTTGAGCAATCAGCCCCAGCATTTT
-	few	TRBJ2-7	TRBV14	CASSQVGQTGSYEQYF	TGTGCCAGCAGCCAAGTCGGGCAGACTGGGTCCTACGAGCAGTACTTC
-	-	TRBJ1-1	TRBV4-1	CASSQDRGTVNTEAFF	TGCGCCAGCAGCCAAGATAGGGGGACGGTGAACACTGAAGCTTTCTTT
TRBD1	-	TRBJ1-1	TRBV7-9	CASSRFDRGRTEAFF	TGTGCCAGCAGCCGTTTTGACAGGGGGCGAACTGAAGCTTTCTTT
TRBD1	-	TRBJ1-1	TRBV10-3	CAISDGTGSVSEAFF	TGTGCCATCAGTGATGGGACAGGGTCAGTTTCTGAAGCTTTCTTT
-	-	TRBJ2-3	TRBV5-1	CASSYTGTQVTDTQYF	TGCGCCAGCAGCTACACCGGGACCCAAGTCACAGATACGCAGTATTTT
-	-	TRBJ1-1	TRBV2	CASSAVRGTEAFF	TGTGCCAGCAGTGCTGTAAGGGGCACTGAAGCTTTCTTT
-	-	TRBJ1-1	TRBV7-7	CAVGSPANTEAFF	TGTGCCGTCGGTTCGCCAGCGAACACTGAAGCTTTCTTT
-	-	TRBJ1-2	TRBV21-1	CASSGRTGTNYGYTF	TGTGCCAGCAGCGGACGGACAGGGACAAACTATGGCTACACCTTC
TRBD1	-	TRBJ1-6	TRBV11-3	CASSSDRGNSPLHF	TGTGCCAGCAGCTCGGACAGGGGAAATTCACCCCTCCACTTT
-	-	TRBJ1-4	TRBV11-1	CASSLGRLIATNEKLFF	TGTGCCAGCAGCTTAGGGAGATTGATAGCAACTAATGAAAAACTGTTTTTT
-	-	TRBJ2-5	TRBV7-8	CASSLVNLGAGETQYF	TGTGCCAGCAGCTTAGTTAACCTAGGGGCAGGGGAGACCCAGTACTTC
TRBD1	-	TRBJ1-2	TRBV9	CASSRRQGGGYGYTF	TGTGCCAGCAGCCGACGACAGGGGGGCGGCTATGGCTACACCTTC
TRBD1	-	TRBJ1-1	TRBV2	CASSEVTGRPVNTEAFF	TGTGCCAGCAGTGAAGTGACAGGGCGCCCCGTGAACACTGAAGCTTTCTTT
-	-	TRBJ1-4	TRBV11-3	CASSFWGQSANEKLFF	TGTGCCAGCAGCTTTTGGGGCCAATCAGCTAATGAAAAACTGTTTTTT
-	-	TRBJ1-2	TRBV9	CASSPRQTGSWYGYTF	TGTGCCAGCAGCCCCCGTCAGACAGGATCCTGGTATGGCTACACCTTC
TRBD2	-	TRBJ2-7	TRBV11-2	CASSFGTSYEQYF	TGTGCCAGCAGCTTCGGGACTAGCTACGAGCAGTACTTC
-	-	TRBJ2-7	TRBV5-1	CASSLRSGPYEQYF	TGCGCCAGCAGCTTGAGGTCGGGCCCCTACGAGCAGTACTTC
-	-	TRBJ2-5	TRBV11-2	CASSLVGGETQYF	TGTGCCAGCAGCTTAGTGGGGGGAGAGACCCAGTACTTC
-	-	TRBJ2-1	TRBV7-7	CASSLGQNNEQFF	TGTGCCAGCAGCTTAGGGCAGAACAATGAGCAGTTCTTC
-	-	TRBJ2-7	TRBV4-3	CASSQGWGSLYEQYF	TGCGCCAGCAGCCAAGGGTGGGGGAGTCTTTACGAGCAGTACTTC
TRBD1	-	TRBJ1-3	TRBV11-3	CASRTGGSGNTIYF	TGTGCCAGCAGGACAGGGGGCTCTGGAAACACCATATATTTT
-	-	TRBJ2-2	TRBV6-4	CASSDSTNTGELFF	TGTGCCAGCAGTGACTCGACAAACACCGGGGAGCTGTTTTTT
-	-	TRBJ2-7	TRBV6-1	CASRPDVLTYEQYF	TGTGCCAGCAGACCAGACGTCCTCACCTACGAGCAGTACTTC
TRBD1	-	TRBJ2-1	TRBV5-1	CASSLNPPGTGENNEQFF	TGCGCCAGCAGCTTAAACCCCCCTGGGACAGGGGAAAACAATGAGCAGTTCTTC
TRBD1	-	TRBJ1-5	TRBV6-7	CASTPAGTGLGNQPQHF	TGTGCCAGCACCCCCGCCGGGACAGGGTTGGGGAATCAGCCCCAGCATTTT
TRBD1	-	TRBJ1-2	TRBV6-6	CASSYSDRANYGYTF	TGTGCCAGCAGTTACTCGGACAGGGCTAACTATGGCTACACCTTC
-	-	TRBJ2-5	TRBV9	CASSASIQGVETQYF	TGTGCCAGCAGCGCCTCCATACAGGGTGTGGAGACCCAGTACTTC
-	-	TRBJ2-7	TRBV13	CATDWRVQSYEQYF	TGTGCCACCGACTGGAGGGTTCAGTCCTACGAGCAGTACTTC
TRBD2	-	TRBJ2-1	TRBV5-1	CASSLSSASGGPYNEQFF	TGCGCCAGCAGCTTGTCCTCAGCCAGCGGGGGGCCCTACAATGAGCAGTTCTTC